This T cell receptor (beta chain) was profiled in a study of T cell repertoires in ileal Crohn's disease. Study-level results: Sorted CD8 T cells held more high-frequency clones than CD4. Compared with non-smokers, active smokers at surgery showed more clonal expansions.

This CDR3 has 16 residues. Trimming removed 2 bases from V and 0 bases from J, with 10 bases in between. The germline V gene encodes CDR1 SEHNR and CDR2 FQNEAQ (reference sequence). For this clone: Its antigen is as yet unknown.

The method was immunoSEQ multiplex PCR; TCRdb's version includes in-frame clones alone and lacks a portion of them. The table lists about 14,000 clones, around 78% of them singletons, with almost 4.5% in the top ten. The chain combines TRBV7-9 with TRBJ1-4; D might be TRBD1 (5 bases). The sequencing sample was made of ileal tissue. This TCR derives from an adult with Crohn's disease. The CDR3 sequence is CASSLRQPATNEKLFF. CDR3 nucleotides: TGTGCCAGCAGCTTACGACAGCCCGCAACTAATGAAAAACTGTTTTTT.